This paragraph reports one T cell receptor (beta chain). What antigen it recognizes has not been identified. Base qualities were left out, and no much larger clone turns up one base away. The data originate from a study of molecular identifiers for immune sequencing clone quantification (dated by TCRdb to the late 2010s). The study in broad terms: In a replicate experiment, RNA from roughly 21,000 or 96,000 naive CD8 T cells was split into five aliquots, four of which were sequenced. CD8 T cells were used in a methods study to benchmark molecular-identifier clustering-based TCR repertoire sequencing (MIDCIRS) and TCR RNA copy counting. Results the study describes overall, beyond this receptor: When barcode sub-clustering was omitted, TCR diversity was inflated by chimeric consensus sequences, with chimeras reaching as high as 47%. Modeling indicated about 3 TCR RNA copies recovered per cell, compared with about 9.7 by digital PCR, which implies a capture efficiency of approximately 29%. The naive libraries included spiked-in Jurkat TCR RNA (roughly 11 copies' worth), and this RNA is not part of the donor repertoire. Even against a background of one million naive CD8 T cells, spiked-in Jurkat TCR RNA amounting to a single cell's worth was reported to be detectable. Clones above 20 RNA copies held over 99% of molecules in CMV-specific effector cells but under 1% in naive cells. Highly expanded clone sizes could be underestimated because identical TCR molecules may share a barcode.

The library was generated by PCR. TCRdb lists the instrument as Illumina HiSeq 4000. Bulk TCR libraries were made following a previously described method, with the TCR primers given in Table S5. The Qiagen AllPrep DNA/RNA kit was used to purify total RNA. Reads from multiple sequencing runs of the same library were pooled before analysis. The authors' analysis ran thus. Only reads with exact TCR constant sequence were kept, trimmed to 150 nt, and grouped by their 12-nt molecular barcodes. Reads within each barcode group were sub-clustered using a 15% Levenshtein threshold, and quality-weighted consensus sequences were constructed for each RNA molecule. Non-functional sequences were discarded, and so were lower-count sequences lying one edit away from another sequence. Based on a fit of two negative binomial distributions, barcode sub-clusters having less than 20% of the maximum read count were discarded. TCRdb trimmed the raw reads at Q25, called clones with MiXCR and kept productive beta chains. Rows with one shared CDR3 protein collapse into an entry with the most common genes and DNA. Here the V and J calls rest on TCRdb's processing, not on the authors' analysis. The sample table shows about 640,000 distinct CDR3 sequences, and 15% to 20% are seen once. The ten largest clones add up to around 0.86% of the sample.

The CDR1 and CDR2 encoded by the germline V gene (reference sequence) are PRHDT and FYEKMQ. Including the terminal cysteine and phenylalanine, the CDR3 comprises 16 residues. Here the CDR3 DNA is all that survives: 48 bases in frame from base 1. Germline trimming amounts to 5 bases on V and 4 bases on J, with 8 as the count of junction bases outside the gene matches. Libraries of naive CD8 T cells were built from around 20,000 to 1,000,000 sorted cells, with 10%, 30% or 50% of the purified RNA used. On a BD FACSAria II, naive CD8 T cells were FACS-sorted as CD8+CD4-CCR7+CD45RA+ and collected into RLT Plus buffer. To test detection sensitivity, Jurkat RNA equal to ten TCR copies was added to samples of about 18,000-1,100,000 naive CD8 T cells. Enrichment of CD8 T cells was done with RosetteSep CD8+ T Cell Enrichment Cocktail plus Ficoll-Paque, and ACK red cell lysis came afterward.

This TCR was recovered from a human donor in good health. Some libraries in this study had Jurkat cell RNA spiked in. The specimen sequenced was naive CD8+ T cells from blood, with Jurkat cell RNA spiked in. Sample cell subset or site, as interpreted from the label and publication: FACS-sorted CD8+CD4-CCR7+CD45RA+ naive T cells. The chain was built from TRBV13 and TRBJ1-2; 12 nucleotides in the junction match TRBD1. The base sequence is TGTGCCAGCAGCCAGGGGACAGGGGGCAAAGGCTATGGCTACACCTTC. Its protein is CASSQGTGGKGYGYTF.